Below, 16 T cell receptor beta chains from the same sample are listed, as sequenced in a study of shared clonotypes between healthy human individuals. This table comes from immunoSEQ multiplex PCR, and its TCRdb copy is limited to in-frame clones, with some not included. The data show around 2,100,000 clones, approximately 94% seen once. CD8 cells classed as naive were CD45RO-negative and positively selected for CCR7, excluding terminally differentiated effector memory CD45RA+ cells. Source material: naive CD8+ T cells sorted from blood. The receptor set was obtained from a man aged 18-30 years in good health.

The chain joins TRBV7-9 to TRBJ2-7; D is ambiguous. With 5 bases removed from V and 1 base from J, the gap between germline ends came to 15 bases. The CDR3 consists of 15 residues. In germline, CDR1 is SEHNR, CDR2 FQNEAQ (reference sequence). In nucleotides, the CDR3 is TGTGCCAGCAGCCCAACCTTGGGATTATCCTACGAGCAGTACTTC. It encodes CASSPTLGLSYEQYF.

The chain employs TRBV4-1 and TRBJ2-3; D may be TRBD2 (6 bases). Germline-derived CDR1 and CDR2 are MGHRA and YSYEKL. The V gene lost 4 bases and the J gene lost 2 bases, with 16 bases spanning the gap. This CDR3 has 16 amino acids. CDR3 bases: TGCGCCAGCAGCCCCCGGGATGCGGGGTACACAGATACGCAGTATTTT. Its protein product is CASSPRDAGYTDTQYF.

This chain joins TRBV11-3 and TRBJ2-3, with D perhaps TRBD2 (6 bases). CDR3 length: 16 residues. Per the germline V gene, CDR1 is SGHNT and CDR2 is YENEEA. V gave up 2 bases and J gave up 5 bases, with 17 bases separating them. The CDR3 reads CASSLKWGELQDTQYF. The CDR3 DNA is TGTGCCAGCAGCTTAAAGTGGGGGGAGTTGCAAGATACGCAGTATTTT.

The rearrangement uses TRBV6-4 and TRBJ1-2, with 8 bases matching TRBD1. Germline V CDR1 and CDR2: MRHNA, SNTAGT. The CDR3 covers 15 residues. V was pared by 2 bases and J by 4 bases, with 6 bases of the junction left unmatched. The CDR3 coding sequence is TGTGCCAGCAGTGACATGGCAGGGGGCCCCTATGGCTACACCTTC. It codes for CASSDMAGGPYGYTF.

A note on this clone: Additional DNA sequences in this sample encode the identical CDR3. The rearrangement links TRBV19 to TRBJ1-1, with D possibly being TRBD1 (5 bases). This CDR3 region has 14 residues. Trimming left V 5 bases short and J 1 base short, with 11 bases between. The germline gives CDR1 LNHDA, CDR2 SQIVND (reference sequence). The CDR3 region has the DNA TGTGCCAGTAGTTTCGGGACCGCGAACACTGAAGCTTTCTTT. Its translation is CASSFGTANTEAFF. The variable domain in full, completed from reference TRBV19 and TRBJ1-1, reads DGGITQSPKYLFRKEGQNVTLSCEQNLNHDAMYWYRQDPGQGLRLIYYSQIVNDFQKGDIAEGYSVSREKKESFPLTVTSAQKNPTAFYLCASSFGTANTEAFFGQGTRLTVV.

This sequence joins TRBV6-1 and TRBJ2-2; the D gene could be TRBD1 or TRBD2 (5 bases each). V dropped 5 bases and J dropped 5 bases, with 12 bases sitting between them. The CDR3 is 14 amino acids. CDR1 and CDR2 from the germline V gene are MNHNS and SASEGT. CDR3 in DNA: TGTGCCAGCAGTCTTGTGGGGGAAACCGGGGAGCTGTTTTTT. This translates into CASSLVGETGELFF.

This chain joins TRBV4-1 and TRBJ1-5; D might be TRBD1 (5 bases). The CDR3 totals 18 residues. Trimming shortened V by 0 bases and J by 6 bases, and 21 bases separated the two germline ends. Per the germline V gene, CDR1 is MGHRA and CDR2 is YSYEKL. CDR3 residues: CASSQDPPRQLGGQPQHF. The CDR3 DNA reads TGCGCCAGCAGCCAAGATCCGCCAAGACAGCTTGGGGGTCAGCCCCAGCATTTT.

The table lists this clone with a few counts. The rearrangement uses TRBV5-1 and TRBJ2-7; 9 nucleotides align to TRBD1. After removal of 0 bases from V and 6 bases from J, the junction contained 10 bases not matched to a gene. Germline loops: CDR1 SGHRS, CDR2 YFSETQ. This CDR3 has 16 residues. The CDR3 DNA sequence: TGCGCCAGCAGCTTGGGACCGGGACAGGGTTTCGGCGAGCAGTACTTC. Its protein product is CASSLGPGQGFGEQYF.

The chain couples TRBV4-3 to TRBJ1-1; the D gene is possibly TRBD1 (6 bases). The CDR3 is 19 amino acids. Germline lookup yields CDR1 LGHNA and CDR2 YSLEER. With 0 bases removed from V and 1 base from J, the gap between germline ends came to 21 bases. The CDR3 DNA is TGCGCCAGCAGCCAAGAAAGGGGCCGAACGGACAGCGCGAACACTGAAGCTTTCTTT. It encodes CASSQERGRTDSANTEAFF.

Of note for this clone: A junction boundary mismatches the germline segment, possibly from a read error. This sequence joins TRBV28 and TRBJ1-1; D might be TRBD1 (5 bases). The CDR3 covers 14 residues. Germline lookup yields CDR1 MDHEN and CDR2 SYDVKM. The CDR3 nucleotides are TGTGCCAGCAGTAAGGGACTGGTCAACAGTGAAGCTTTCTTT. Protein sequence: CASSKGLVNSEAFF.

The chain recombines TRBV6-7 with TRBJ2-1; 9 bases map to TRBD2. TRBV6-7 is an ORF; its function is uncertain. The trim removed 2 bases at V and 5 bases at J, leaving 7 bases unmatched. The CDR3 is 16 residues long. CDR3 in DNA: TGTGCCAGCAGTTACACGCCGGGGACTAGCAACAATGAGCAGTTCTTC. It codes for CASSYTPGTSNNEQFF.

The chain recombines TRBV4-1 with TRBJ1-4; D unclear. CDR3 length: 14 residues. The germline CDR1 and CDR2 sequences are MGHRA and YSYEKL. V was trimmed by 2 bases and J by 5 bases, leaving 9 bases between them. CDR3 bases: TGCGCCAGCAGCCAAAGGGCCTCGAATGAAAAACTGTTTTTT. As protein: CASSQRASNEKLFF.

Here the CDR3 reads CASSQDLGEGIDEQYF. DNA for the CDR3: TGCGCCAGCAGCCAAGACTTAGGGGAGGGAATCGACGAGCAGTACTTC. The chain recombines TRBV4-1 with TRBJ2-7; 7 bases match TRBD2. Trimming removed 0 bases from V and 5 bases from J; junction bases left unmatched: 10. From germline, CDR1 is MGHRA and CDR2 YSYEKL. CDR3 length: 16 residues.

The chain is built from TRBV4-3 and TRBJ2-1; D not resolved. This CDR3 has 15 amino acids. Trimming cost V 4 bases and J 3 bases, with 13 bases left between them. Germline lookup yields CDR1 LGHNA and CDR2 YSLEER. CDR3 coding DNA: TGCGCCAGCAGCCCACGCCCGGAACTCTACAATGAGCAGTTCTTC. Translating gives CASSPRPELYNEQFF.

This chain uses TRBV6-5 with TRBJ1-1; TRBD1 might be the D (5 bases). This CDR3 region has 14 residues. Trimming shortened V by 3 bases and J by 3 bases, and 11 bases separated the two germline ends. CDR1 is MNHEY, CDR2 SVGAGI, per germline. In nucleotides, the CDR3 is TGTGCCAGCAGTTATCAGGGTGGGGACACTGAAGCTTTCTTT. This encodes CASSYQGGDTEAFF.

Concerning this clone: Within the sample, other DNA sequences also encode this same CDR3. The rearrangement uses TRBV5-4 and TRBJ2-7; no firm D call. CDR1 is SGHNT and CDR2 is YYREEE in the germline V gene (reference sequence). This CDR3 has 11 residues. Trimming pared 3 bases from V and 3 bases from J, leaving 4 bases between. The CDR3 nucleotides read TGTGCCAGCAGCTCGAGCTACGAGCAGTACTTC. Its translation: CASSSSYEQYF.